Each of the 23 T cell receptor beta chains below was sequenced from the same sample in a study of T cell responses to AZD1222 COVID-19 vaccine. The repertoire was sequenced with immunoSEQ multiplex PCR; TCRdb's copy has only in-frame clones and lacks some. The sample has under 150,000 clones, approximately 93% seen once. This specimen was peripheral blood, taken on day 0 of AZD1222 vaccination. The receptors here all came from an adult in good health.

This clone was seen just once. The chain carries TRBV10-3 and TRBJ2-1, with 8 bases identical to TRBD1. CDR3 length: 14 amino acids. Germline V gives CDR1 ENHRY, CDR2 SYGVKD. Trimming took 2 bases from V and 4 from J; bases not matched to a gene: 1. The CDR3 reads CAISEQGAYNEQFF. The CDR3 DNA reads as TGTGCCATCAGTGAGCAGGGGGCTTACAATGAGCAGTTCTTC.

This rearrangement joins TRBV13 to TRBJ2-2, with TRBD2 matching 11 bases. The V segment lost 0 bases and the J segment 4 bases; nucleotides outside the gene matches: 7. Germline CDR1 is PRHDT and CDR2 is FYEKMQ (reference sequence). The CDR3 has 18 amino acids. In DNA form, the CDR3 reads TGTGCCAGCAGCTTAGGACTAGCGGGAGTTGGTGGCACCGGGGAGCTGTTTTTT. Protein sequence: CASSLGLAGVGGTGELFF. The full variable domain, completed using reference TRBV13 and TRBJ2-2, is AAGVIQSPRHLIKEKRETATLKCYPIPRHDTVYWYQQGPGQDPQFLISFYEKMQSDKGSIPDRFSAQQFSDYHSELNMSSLELGDSALYFCASSLGLAGVGGTGELFFGEGSRLTVL.

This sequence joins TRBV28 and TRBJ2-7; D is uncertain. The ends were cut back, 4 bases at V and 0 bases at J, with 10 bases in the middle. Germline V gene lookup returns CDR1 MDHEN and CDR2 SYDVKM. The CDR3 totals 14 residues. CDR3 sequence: CASSSVESSYEQYF. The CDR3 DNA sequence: TGTGCCAGCAGTTCCGTCGAGTCCTCCTACGAGCAGTACTTC.

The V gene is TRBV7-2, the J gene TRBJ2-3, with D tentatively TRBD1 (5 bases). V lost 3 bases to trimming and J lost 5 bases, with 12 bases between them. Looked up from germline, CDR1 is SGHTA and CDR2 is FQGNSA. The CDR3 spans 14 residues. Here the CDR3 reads CASSFYRSQDTQYF. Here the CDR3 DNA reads TGTGCCAGCAGCTTCTACAGGAGCCAAGATACGCAGTATTTT.

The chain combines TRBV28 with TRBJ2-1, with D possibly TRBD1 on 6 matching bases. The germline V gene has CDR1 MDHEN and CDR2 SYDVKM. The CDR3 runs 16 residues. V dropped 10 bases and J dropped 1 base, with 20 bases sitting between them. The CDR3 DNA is TGTGCCACCACACACCGCCCACAGGGTTCCTACAATGAGCAGTTCTTC. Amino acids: CATTHRPQGSYNEQFF.

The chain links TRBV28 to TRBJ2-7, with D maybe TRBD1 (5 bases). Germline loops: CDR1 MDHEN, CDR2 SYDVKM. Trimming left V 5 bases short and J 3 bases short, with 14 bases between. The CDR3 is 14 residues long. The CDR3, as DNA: TGTGCCAGCAGTCCCCCTTGGGGCTTCTACGAGCAGTACTTC. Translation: CASSPPWGFYEQYF.

This chain's CDR3 is CASSEVGLYNSPLHF. The CDR3 DNA reads TGTGCCAGCAGTGAAGTGGGCCTCTATAATTCACCCCTCCACTTT. The chain couples TRBV6-1 to TRBJ1-6; the D is unclear. The CDR3 spans 15 residues. Looked up from germline, CDR1 is MNHNS and CDR2 is SASEGT. V lost 1 base to trimming and J lost 3 bases, with 7 bases between them.

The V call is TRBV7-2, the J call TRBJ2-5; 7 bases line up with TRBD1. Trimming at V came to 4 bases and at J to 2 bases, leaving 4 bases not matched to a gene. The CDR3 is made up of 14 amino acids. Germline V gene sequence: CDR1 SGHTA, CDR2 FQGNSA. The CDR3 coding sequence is TGTGCCAGCAGCTCCGGACAGGTACAAGAGACCCAGTACTTC. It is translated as CASSSGQVQETQYF.

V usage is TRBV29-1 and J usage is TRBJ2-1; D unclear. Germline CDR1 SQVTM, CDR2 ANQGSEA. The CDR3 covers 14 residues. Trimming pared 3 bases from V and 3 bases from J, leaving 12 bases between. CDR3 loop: CSVDKTASYNEQFF. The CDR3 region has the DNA TGCAGCGTTGACAAGACTGCAAGCTACAATGAGCAGTTCTTC.

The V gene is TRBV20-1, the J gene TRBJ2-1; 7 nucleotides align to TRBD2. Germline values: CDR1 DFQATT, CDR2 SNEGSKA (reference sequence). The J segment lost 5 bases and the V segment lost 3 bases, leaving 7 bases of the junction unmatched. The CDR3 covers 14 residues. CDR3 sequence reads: CSASKLADHNEQFF. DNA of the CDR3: TGCAGTGCTAGTAAGCTAGCGGACCACAATGAGCAGTTCTTC.

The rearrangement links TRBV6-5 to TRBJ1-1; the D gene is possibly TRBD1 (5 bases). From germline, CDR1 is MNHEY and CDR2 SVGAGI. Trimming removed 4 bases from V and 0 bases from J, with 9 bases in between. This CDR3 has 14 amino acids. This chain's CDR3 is CASSLTGLNTEAFF. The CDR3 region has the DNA TGTGCCAGCAGTTTGACGGGACTGAACACTGAAGCTTTCTTT.

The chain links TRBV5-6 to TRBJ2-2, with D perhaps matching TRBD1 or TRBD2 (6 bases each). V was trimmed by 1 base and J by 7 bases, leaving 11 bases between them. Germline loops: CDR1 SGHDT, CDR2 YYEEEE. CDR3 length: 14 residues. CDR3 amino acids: CASSLPQGGGELFF. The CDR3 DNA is TGTGCCAGCAGCTTGCCACAGGGAGGCGGGGAGCTGTTTTTT.

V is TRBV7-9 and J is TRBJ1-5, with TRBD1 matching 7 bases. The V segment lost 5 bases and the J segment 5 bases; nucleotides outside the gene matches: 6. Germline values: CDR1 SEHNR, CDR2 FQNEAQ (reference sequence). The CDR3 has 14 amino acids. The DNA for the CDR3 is TGTGCCAGCAGCCCAGGGACAGCCGATCAGCCCCAGCATTTT. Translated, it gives CASSPGTADQPQHF. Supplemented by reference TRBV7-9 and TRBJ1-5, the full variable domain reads DTGVSQNPRHKITKRGQNVTFRCDPISEHNRLYWYRQTLGQGPEFLTYFQNEAQLEKSRLLSDRFSAERPKGSFSTLEIQRTEQGDSAMYLCASSPGTADQPQHFGDGTRLSIL.

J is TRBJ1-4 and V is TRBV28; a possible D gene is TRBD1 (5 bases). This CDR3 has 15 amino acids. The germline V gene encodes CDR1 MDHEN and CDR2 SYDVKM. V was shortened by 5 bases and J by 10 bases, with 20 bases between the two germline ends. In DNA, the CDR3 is TGTGCCAGCAGTCCACCGGGACTCCGCCTGGCAAAACTGTTTTTT. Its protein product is CASSPPGLRLAKLFF. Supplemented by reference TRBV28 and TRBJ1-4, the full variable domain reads DVKVTQSSRYLVKRTGEKVFLECVQDMDHENMFWYRQDPGLGLRLIYFSYDVKMKEKGDIPEGYSVSREKKERFSLILESASTNQTSMYLCASSPPGLRLAKLFFGSGTQLSVL.

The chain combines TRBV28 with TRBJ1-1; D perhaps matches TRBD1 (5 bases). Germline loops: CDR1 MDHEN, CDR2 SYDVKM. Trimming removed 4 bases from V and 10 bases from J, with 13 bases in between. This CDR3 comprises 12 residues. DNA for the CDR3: TGTGCCAGCAGTTCGGGGACCTCTGGAGCTTTCTTT. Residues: CASSSGTSGAFF.

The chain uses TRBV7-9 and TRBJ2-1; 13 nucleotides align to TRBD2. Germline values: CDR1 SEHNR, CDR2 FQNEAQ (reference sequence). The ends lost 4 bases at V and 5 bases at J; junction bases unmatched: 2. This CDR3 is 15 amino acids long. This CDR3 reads CASSSGLAGDNEQFF. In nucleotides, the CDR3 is TGTGCCAGCAGCTCTGGACTAGCGGGAGACAATGAGCAGTTCTTC.

As DNA, the CDR3 is TGTGCCAGCAGCGTAGGGCAGCGGGAGGGCCGGGATGAGCAGTTCTTC. Protein: CASSVGQREGRDEQFF. This chain connects TRBV9 to TRBJ2-1, with TRBD2 identical over 10 bases. The germline V gene encodes CDR1 SGDLS and CDR2 YYNGEE. This CDR3 contains 16 residues. J was trimmed by 8 bases and V by 0 bases; bases with no gene match: 8.

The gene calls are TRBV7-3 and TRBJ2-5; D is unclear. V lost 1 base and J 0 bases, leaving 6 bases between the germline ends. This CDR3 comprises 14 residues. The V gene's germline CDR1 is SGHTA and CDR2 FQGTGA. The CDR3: CASSLMANQETQYF. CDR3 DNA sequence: TGTGCCAGCAGCTTAATGGCTAACCAAGAGACCCAGTACTTC.

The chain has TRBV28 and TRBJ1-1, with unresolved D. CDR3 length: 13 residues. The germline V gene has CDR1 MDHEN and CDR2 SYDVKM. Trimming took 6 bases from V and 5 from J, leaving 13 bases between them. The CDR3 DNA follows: TGTGCCAGCAGCAAGGGTCGAAAGACTGAAGCTTTCTTT. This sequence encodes CASSKGRKTEAFF.

Here the CDR3 DNA reads TGTGCCAGCAGCACGCTCTCTGGGGGGGTCACTGAAGCTTTCTTT. Translated, it gives CASSTLSGGVTEAFF. This chain connects TRBV7-9 to TRBJ1-1; D is possibly TRBD1 (5 bases). From germline, CDR1 is SEHNR and CDR2 FQNEAQ (reference sequence). Trimming removed 5 bases at V and 4 bases at J, with 17 bases between. The CDR3 is 15 amino acids.

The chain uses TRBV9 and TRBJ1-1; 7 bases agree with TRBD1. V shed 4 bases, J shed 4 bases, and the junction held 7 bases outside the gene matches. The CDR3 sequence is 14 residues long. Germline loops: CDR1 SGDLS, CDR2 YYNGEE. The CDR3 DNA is TGTGCCAGCAGCTTTGGACAGGTCAGCACTGAAGCTTTCTTT. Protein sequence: CASSFGQVSTEAFF.

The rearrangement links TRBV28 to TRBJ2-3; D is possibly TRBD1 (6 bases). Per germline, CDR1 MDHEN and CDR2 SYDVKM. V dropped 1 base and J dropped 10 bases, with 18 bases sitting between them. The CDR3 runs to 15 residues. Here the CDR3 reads CASSLSPNRARAQYF. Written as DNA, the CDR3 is TGTGCCAGCAGTTTATCCCCTAACAGGGCCCGGGCGCAGTATTTT. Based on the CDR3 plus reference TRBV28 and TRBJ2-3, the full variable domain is DVKVTQSSRYLVKRTGEKVFLECVQDMDHENMFWYRQDPGLGLRLIYFSYDVKMKEKGDIPEGYSVSREKKERFSLILESASTNQTSMYLCASSLSPNRARAQYFGPGTRLTVL.

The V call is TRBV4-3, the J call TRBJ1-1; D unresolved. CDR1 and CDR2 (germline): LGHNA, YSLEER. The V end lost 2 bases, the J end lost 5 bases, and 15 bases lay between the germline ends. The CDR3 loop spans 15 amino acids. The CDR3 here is CASSQLNRDFTEAFF. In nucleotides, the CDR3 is TGCGCCAGCAGCCAATTAAACAGAGACTTTACTGAAGCTTTCTTT.